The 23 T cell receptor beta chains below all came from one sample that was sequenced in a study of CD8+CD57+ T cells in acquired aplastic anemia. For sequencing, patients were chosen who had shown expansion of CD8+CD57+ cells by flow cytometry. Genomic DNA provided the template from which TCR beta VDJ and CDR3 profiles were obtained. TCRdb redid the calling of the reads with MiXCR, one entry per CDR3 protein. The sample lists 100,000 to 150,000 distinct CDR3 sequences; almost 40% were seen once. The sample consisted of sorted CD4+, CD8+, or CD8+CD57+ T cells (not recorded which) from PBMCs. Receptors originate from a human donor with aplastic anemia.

CDR3 sequence reads: CSARGKAGVGTDTQYF. In DNA, the CDR3 is TGCAGTGCTAGAGGCAAAGCGGGAGTCGGCACAGATACGCAGTATTTT. The chain joins TRBV20-1 to TRBJ2-3, with TRBD2 matching over 8 bases. The CDR3 is 16 amino acids. J gave up 1 base and V 1 base, and 7 bases lay outside the gene matches. Germline V gene lookup returns CDR1 DFQATT and CDR2 SNEGSKA (reference sequence).

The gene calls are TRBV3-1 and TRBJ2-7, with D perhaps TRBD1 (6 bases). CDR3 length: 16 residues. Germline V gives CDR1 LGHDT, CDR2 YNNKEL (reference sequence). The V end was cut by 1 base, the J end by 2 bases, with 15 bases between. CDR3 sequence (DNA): TGTGCCAGCAGCCAAGTCCTCCGGGACACTACCTACGAGCAGTACTTC. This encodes CASSQVLRDTTYEQYF.

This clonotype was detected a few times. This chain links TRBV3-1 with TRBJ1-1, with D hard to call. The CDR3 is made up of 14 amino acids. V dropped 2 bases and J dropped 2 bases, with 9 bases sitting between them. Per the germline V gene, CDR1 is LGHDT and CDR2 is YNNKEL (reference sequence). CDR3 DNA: TGTGCCAGCAGCCAAAGAGGAACAAACACTGAAGCTTTCTTT. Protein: CASSQRGTNTEAFF.

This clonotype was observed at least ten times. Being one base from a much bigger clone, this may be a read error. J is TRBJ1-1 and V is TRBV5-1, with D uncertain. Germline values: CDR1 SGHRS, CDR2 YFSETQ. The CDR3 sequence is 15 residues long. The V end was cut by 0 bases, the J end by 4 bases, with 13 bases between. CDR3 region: CASSLDGVLPTEAFF. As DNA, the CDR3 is TGCGCCAGCAGCTTGGATGGGGTTCTTCCCACTGAAGCTTTCTTT.

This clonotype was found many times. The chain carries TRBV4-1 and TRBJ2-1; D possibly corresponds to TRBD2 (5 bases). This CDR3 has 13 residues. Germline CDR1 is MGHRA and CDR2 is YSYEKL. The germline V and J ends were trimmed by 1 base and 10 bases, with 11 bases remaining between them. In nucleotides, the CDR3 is TGCGCCAGCAGCCAAGTTCTGGGCGGGGAGCAGTTCTTC. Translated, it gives CASSQVLGGEQFF.

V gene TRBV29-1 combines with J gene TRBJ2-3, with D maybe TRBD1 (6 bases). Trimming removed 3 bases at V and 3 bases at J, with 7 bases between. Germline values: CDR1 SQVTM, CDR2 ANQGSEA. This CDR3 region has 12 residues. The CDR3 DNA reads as TGCAGCGTTGAGAGGGGGACAGATACGCAGTATTTT. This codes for CSVERGTDTQYF.

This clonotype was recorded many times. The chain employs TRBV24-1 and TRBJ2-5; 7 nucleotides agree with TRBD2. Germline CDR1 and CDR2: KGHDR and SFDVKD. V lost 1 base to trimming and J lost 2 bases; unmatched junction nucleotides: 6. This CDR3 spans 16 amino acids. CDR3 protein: CATSDLGLAEQETQYF. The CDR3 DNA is TGTGCCACCAGTGATTTAGGCCTAGCGGAACAAGAGACCCAGTACTTC.

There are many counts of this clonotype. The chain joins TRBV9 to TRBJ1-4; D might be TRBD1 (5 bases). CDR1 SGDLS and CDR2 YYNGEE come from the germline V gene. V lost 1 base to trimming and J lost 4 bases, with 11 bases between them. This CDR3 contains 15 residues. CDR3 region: CASSVTGTINEKLFF. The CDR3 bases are TGTGCCAGCAGCGTAACCGGGACGATTAATGAAAAACTGTTTTTT.

The CDR3 protein is CASSQGALYGYTF. The CDR3 DNA follows: TGTGCCAGCAGCCAAGGGGCTCTCTATGGCTACACCTTC. The genes are TRBV14 and TRBJ1-2; D is uncertain. Germline V gene lookup returns CDR1 SGHDN and CDR2 FVKESK. The V end was cut by 1 base, the J end by 4 bases, with 7 bases between. The CDR3 has 13 amino acids.

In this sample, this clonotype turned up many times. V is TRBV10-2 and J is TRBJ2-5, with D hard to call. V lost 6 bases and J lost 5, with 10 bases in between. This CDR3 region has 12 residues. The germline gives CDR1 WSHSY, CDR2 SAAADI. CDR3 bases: TGCGCCAGCAGACCACCCGGGGAGACCCAGTACTTC. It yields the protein CASRPPGETQYF.

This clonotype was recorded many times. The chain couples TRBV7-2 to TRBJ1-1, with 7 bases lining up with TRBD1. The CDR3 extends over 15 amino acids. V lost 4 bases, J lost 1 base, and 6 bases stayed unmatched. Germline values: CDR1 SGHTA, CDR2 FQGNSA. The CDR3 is CASSSGGPRNTEAFF. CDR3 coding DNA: TGTGCCAGCAGCTCAGGGGGACCAAGGAACACTGAAGCTTTCTTT.

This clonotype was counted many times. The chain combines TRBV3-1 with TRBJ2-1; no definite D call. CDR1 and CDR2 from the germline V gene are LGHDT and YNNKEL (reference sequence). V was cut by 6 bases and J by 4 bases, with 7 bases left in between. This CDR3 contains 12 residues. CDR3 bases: TGTGCCAGCAGTCCCAGGTACAATGAGCAGTTCTTC. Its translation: CASSPRYNEQFF.

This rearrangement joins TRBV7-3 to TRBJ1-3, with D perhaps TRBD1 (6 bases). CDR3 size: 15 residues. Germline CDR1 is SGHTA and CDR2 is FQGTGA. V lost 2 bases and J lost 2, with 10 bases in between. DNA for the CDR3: TGTGCCAGCAGCTTACGCCCAGGGGCTGGAAACACCATATATTTT. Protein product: CASSLRPGAGNTIYF.

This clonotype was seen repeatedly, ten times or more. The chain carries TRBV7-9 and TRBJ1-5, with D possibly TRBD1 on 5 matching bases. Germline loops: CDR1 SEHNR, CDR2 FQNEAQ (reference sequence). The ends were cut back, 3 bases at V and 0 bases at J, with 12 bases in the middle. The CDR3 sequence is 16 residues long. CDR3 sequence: CASSFRQGYSNQPQHF. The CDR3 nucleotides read TGTGCCAGCAGCTTTCGGCAGGGTTATAGCAATCAGCCCCAGCATTTT. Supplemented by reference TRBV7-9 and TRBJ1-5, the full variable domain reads DTGVSQNPRHKITKRGQNVTFRCDPISEHNRLYWYRQTLGQGPEFLTYFQNEAQLEKSRLLSDRFSAERPKGSFSTLEIQRTEQGDSAMYLCASSFRQGYSNQPQHFGDGTRLSIL.

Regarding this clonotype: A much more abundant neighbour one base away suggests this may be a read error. In DNA, the CDR3 is TGTGCCAGCAGCCAAGGGAAGCATTCCTACGAGCAGTACGTC. This codes for CASSQGKHSYEQYV. The chain employs TRBV3-1 and TRBJ2-7; no clear D gene. This CDR3 is built from 14 residues. Trimming cost V 1 base and J 1 base, with 8 bases left between them. The germline V gene encodes CDR1 LGHDT and CDR2 YNNKEL (reference sequence).

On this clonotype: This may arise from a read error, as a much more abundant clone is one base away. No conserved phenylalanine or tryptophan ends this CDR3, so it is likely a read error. As DNA, the CDR3 is TGTGCCAGCACCCCTGCAGGGGGCCTCTCCTACGAGCAGTACCTC. It yields the protein CASTPAGGLSYEQYL. V is TRBV6-2 or TRBV6-3 and J is TRBJ2-7; TRBD1 matches at 8 bases. CDR3 length: 15 amino acids. Trimming cost V 7 bases and J 0 bases; bases outside gene matches: 8. Germline V CDR1 and CDR2: MNHEY, SVGEGT.

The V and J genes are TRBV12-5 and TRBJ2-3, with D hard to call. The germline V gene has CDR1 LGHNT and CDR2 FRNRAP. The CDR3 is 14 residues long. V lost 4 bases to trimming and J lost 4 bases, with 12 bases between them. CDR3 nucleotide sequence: TGTGCTAGTGGTTCCCAATTAGTTCCAGATACGCAGTATTTT. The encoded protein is CASGSQLVPDTQYF.

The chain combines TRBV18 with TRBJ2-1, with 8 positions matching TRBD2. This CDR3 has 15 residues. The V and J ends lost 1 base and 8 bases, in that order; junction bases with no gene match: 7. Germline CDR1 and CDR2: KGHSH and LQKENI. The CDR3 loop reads CASSPRPSGFDEQFF. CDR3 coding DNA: TGTGCCAGCTCACCACGGCCTAGCGGGTTCGATGAGCAGTTCTTC.

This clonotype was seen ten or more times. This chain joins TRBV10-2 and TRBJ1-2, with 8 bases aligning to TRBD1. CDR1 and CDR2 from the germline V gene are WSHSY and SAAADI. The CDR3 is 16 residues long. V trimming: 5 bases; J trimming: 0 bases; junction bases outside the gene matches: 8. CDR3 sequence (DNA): TGCGCCAGCAGTCCTATGGACAGGGCCTCTAACTATGGCTACACCTTC. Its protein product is CASSPMDRASNYGYTF.

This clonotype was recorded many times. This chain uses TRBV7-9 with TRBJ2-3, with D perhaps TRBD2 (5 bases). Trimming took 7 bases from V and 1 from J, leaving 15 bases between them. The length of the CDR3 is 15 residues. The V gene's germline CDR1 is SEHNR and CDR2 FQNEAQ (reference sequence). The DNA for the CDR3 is TGTGCCAGCACCGTCGCGGGCTCGGGCACAGATACGCAGTATTTT. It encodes CASTVAGSGTDTQYF.

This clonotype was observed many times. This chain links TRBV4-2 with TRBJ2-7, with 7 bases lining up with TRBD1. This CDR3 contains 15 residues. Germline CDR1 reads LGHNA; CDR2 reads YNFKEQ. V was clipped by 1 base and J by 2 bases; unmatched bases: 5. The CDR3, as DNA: TGTGCCAGCAGCCAAGCTGGGACAGCTACCTACGAGCAGTACTTC. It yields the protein CASSQAGTATYEQYF.

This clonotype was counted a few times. The CDR3 DNA follows: TGTGCCAGCAGTTACTCGTCGGGGGCAGGCGGGGAGCTGTTTTTT. This codes for CASSYSSGAGGELFF. The chain couples TRBV9 to TRBJ2-2, with D perhaps matching TRBD1 or TRBD2 (6 bases each). Germline V gene sequence: CDR1 SGDLS, CDR2 YYNGEE. The CDR3 spans 15 residues. Trimming cost V 5 bases and J 7 bases, with 18 bases left between them.

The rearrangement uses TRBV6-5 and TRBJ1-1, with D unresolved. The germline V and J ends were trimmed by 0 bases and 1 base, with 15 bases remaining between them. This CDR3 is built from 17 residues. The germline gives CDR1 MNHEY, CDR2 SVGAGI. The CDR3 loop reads CASSYSWNAFQNTEAFF. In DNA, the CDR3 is TGTGCCAGCAGTTACTCGTGGAATGCCTTCCAGAACACTGAAGCTTTCTTT.